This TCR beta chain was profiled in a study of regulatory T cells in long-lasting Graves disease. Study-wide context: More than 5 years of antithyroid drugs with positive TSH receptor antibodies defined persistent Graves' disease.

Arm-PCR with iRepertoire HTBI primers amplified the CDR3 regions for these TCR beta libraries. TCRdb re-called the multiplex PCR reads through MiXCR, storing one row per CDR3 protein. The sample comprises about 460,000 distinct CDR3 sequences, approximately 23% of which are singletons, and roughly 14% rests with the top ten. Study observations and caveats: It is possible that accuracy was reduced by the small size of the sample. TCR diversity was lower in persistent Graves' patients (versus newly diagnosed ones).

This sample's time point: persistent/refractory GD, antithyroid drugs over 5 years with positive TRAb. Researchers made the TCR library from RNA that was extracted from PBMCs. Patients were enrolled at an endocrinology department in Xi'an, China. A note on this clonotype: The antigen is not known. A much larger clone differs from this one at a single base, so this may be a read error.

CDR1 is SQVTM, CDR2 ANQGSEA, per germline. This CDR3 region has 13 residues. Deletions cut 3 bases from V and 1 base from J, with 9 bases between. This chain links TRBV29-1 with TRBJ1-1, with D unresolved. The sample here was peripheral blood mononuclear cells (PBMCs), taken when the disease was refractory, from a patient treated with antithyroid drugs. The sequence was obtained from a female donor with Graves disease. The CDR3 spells CSVEGSTNTEAFF. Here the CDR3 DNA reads TGCAGCGTTGAGGGCTCAACGAACACTGAAGCTTTCTTT.